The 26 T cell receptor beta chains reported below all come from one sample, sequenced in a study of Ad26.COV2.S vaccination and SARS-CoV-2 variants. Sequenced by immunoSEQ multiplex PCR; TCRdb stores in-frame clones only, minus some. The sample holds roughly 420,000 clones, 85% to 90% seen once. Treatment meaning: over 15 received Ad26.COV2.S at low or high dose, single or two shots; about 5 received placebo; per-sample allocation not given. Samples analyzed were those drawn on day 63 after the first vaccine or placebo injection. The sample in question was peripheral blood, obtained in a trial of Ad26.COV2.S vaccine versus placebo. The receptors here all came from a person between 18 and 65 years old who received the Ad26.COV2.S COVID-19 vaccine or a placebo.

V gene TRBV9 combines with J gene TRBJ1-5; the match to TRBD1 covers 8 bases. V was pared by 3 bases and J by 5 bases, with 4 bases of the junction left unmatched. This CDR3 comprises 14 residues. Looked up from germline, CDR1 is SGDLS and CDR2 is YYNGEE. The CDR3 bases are TGTGCCAGCAGCGGACAGGGGAGGCATCAGCCCCAGCATTTT. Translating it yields CASSGQGRHQPQHF.

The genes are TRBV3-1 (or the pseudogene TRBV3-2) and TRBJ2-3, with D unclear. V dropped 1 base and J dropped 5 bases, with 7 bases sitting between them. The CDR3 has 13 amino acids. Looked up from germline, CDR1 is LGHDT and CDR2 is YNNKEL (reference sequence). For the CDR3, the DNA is TGTGCCAGCAGCCAAGGCTTGTTAGATACGCAGTATTTT. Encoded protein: CASSQGLLDTQYF.

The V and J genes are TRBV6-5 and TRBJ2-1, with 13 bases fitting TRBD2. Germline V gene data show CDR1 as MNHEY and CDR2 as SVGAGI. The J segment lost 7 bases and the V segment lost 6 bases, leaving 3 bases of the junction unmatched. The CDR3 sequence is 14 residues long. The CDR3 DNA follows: TGTGCCAGCAGACGGACTAGCGGGAGAAATGAGCAGTTCTTC. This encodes CASRRTSGRNEQFF.

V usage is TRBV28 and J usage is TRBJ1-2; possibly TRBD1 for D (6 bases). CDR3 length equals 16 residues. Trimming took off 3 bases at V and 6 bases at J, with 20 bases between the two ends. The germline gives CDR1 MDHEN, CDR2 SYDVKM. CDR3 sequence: CASSFGGGGLLDGYTF. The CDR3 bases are TGTGCCAGCAGTTTCGGGGGCGGGGGATTGTTGGATGGCTACACCTTC.

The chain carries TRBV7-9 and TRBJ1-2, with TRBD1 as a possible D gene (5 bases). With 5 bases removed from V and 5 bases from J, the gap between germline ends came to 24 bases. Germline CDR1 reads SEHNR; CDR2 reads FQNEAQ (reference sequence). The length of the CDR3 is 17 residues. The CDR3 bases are TGTGCCAGCAGCCACCCAAGGGGCAGGCTGAGAAGGTATGGCTACACCTTC. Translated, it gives CASSHPRGRLRRYGYTF.

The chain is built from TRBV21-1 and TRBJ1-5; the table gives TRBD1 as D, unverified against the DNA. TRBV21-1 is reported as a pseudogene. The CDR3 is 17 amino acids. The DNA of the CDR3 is TGTGCCAGCAGCAAAGCTAGACAGGGACATAGCAATCAGCCCCAGCATTTT. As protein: CASSKARQGHSNQPQHF.

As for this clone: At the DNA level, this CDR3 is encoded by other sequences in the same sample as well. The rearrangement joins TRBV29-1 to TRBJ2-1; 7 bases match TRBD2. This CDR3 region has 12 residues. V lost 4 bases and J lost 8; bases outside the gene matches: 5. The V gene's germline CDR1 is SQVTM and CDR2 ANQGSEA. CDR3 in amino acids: CSVGSGGDEQFF. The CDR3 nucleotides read TGCAGCGTTGGTTCTGGGGGGGATGAGCAGTTCTTC.

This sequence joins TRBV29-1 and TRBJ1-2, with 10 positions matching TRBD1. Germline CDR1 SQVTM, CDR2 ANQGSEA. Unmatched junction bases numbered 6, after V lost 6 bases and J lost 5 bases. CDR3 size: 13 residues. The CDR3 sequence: CSVQTGGVYGYTF. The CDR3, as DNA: TGCAGCGTCCAGACAGGGGGCGTATATGGCTACACCTTC.

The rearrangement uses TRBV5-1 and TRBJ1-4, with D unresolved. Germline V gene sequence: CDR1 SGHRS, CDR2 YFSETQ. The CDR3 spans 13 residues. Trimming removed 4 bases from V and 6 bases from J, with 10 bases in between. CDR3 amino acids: CASSLYRDEKLFF. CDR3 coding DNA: TGCGCCAGCAGCCTCTACAGAGATGAAAAACTGTTTTTT.

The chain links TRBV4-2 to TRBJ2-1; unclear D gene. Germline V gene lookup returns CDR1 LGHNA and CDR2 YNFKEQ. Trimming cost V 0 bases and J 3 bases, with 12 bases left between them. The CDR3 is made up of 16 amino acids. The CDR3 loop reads CASSQDSPRSYNEQFF. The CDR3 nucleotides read TGTGCCAGCAGCCAAGACTCCCCGCGGAGCTACAATGAGCAGTTCTTC.

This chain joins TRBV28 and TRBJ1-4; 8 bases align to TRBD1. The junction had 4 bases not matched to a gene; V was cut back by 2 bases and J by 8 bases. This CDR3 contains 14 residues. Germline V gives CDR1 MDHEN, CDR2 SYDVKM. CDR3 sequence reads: CASSLAWTGEKLFF. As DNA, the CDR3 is TGTGCCAGCAGTTTAGCATGGACAGGGGAAAAACTGTTTTTT.

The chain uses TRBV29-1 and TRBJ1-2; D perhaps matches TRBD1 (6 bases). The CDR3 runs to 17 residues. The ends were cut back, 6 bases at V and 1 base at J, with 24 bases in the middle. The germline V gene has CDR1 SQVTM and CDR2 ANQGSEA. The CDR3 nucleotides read TGCAGCGTGGGGGTAGCATCAGGACAGAGTCTTAACTATGGCTACACCTTC. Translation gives CSVGVASGQSLNYGYTF. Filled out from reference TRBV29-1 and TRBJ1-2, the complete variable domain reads SAVISQKPSRDICQRGTSLTIQCQVDSQVTMMFWYRQQPGQSLTLIATANQGSEATYESGFVIDKFPISRPNLTFSTLTVSNMSPEDSSIYLCSVGVASGQSLNYGYTFGSGTRLTVV.

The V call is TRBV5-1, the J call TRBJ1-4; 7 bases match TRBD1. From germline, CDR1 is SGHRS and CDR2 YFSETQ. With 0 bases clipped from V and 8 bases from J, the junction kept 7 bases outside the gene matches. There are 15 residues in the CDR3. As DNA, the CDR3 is TGCGCCAGCAGCTTGGCCTCGGGACAGTGGGAAAAACTGTTTTTT. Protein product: CASSLASGQWEKLFF.

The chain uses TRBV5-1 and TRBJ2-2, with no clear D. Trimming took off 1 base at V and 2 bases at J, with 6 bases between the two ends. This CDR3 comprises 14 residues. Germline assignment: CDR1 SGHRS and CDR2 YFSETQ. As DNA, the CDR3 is TGCGCCAGCAGCTTGCAGGCTAACACCGGGGAGCTGTTTTTT. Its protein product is CASSLQANTGELFF.

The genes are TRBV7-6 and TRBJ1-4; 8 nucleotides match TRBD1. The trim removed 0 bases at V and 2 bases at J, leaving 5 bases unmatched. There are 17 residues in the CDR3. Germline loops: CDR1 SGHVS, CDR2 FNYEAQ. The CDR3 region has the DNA TGTGCCAGCAGCTTAGCCGGGACAGGTTCCACTAATGAAAAACTGTTTTTT. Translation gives CASSLAGTGSTNEKLFF.

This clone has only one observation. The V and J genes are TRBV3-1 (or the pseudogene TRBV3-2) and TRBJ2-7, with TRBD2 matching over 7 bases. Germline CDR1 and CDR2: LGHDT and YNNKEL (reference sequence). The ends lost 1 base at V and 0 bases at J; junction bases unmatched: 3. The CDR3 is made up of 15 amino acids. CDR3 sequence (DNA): TGTGCCAGCAGCCAAGGACTAGCTTCCTCCTACGAGCAGTACTTC. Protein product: CASSQGLASSYEQYF.

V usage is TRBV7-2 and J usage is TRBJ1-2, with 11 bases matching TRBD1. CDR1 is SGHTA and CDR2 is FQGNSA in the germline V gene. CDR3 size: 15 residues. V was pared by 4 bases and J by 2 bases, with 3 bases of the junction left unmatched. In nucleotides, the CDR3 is TGTGCCAGCAGCTCGGGACAGGGGGGGAACTATGGCTACACCTTC. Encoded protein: CASSSGQGGNYGYTF.

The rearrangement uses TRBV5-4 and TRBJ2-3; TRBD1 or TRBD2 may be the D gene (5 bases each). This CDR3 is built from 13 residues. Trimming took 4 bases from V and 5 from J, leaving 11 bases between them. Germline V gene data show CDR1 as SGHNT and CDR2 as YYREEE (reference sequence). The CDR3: CASSTEGIDTQYF. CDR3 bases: TGTGCCAGCAGCACCGAGGGGATAGATACGCAGTATTTT.

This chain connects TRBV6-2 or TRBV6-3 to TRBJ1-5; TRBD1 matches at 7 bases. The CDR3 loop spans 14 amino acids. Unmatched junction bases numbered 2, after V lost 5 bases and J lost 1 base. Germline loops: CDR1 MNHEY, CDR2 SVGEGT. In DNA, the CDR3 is TGTGCCAGCAGTCCGACAGGGAGCAATCAGCCCCAGCATTTT. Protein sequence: CASSPTGSNQPQHF.

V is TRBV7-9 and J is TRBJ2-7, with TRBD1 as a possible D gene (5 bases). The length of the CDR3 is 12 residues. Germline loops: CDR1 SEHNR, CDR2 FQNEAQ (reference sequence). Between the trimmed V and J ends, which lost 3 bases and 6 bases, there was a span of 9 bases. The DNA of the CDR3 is TGTGCCAGCAGCTTGGGGCTTGGCGAGCAGTACGTC. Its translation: CASSLGLGEQYV.

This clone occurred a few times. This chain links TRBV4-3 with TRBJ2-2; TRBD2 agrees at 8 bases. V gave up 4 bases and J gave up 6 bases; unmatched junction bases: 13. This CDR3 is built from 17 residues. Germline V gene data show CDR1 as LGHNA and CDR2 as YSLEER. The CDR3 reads CASSPLGVSGVPGELFF. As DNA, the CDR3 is TGCGCCAGCAGCCCCCTTGGGGTTAGCGGGGTGCCCGGGGAGCTGTTTTTT.

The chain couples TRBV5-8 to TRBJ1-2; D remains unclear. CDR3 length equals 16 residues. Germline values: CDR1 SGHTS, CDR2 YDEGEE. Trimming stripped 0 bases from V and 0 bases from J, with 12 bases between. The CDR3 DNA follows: TGTGCCAGCAGCTTGGATTATCAGACCTCTAACTATGGCTACACCTTC. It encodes CASSLDYQTSNYGYTF. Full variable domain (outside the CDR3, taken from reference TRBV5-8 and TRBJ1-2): EAGVTQSPTHLIKTRGQQATLRCSPISGHTSVYWYQQALGLGLQFLLWYDEGEERNRGNFPPRFSGRQFPNYSSELNVNALELEDSALYLCASSLDYQTSNYGYTFGSGTRLTVV.

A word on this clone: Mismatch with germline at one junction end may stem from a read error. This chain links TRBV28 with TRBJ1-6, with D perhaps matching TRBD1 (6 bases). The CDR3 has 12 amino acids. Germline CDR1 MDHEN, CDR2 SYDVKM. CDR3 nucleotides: TGTGCCAGCAGGGGGGCCGGGGTCGGTATGAGCTTT. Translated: CASRGAGVGMSF.

CDR3 residues: CASSPFGTGDEKLFF. The CDR3, as DNA: TGCGCCAGCAGTCCCTTCGGGACAGGGGATGAAAAACTGTTTTTT. The chain joins TRBV4-1 to TRBJ1-4, with 10 bases matching TRBD1. V shed 6 bases, J shed 6 bases, and the junction held 7 bases outside the gene matches. The CDR3 runs to 15 residues. Germline V gene data show CDR1 as MGHRA and CDR2 as YSYEKL.

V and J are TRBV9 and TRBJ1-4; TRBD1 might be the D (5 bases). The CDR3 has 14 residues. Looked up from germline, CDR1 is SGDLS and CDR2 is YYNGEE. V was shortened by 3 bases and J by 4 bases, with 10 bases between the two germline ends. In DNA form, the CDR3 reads TGTGCCAGCAGCGACCGGGGCAGTAATGAAAAACTGTTTTTT. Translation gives CASSDRGSNEKLFF.

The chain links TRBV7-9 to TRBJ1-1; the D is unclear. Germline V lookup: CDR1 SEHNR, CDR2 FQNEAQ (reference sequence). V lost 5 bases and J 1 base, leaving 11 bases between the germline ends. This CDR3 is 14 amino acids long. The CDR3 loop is CASSGVAGNTEAFF. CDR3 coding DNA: TGTGCCAGCAGCGGGGTTGCAGGGAACACTGAAGCTTTCTTT.